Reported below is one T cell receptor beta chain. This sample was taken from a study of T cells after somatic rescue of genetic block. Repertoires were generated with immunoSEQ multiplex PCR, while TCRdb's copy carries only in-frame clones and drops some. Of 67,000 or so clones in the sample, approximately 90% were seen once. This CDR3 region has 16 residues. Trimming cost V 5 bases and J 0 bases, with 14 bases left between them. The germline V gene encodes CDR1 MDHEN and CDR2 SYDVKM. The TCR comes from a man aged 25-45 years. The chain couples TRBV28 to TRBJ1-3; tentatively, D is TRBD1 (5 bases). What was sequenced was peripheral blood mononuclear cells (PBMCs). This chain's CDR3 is CASSPGTSFSGNTIYF. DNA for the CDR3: TGTGCCAGCAGTCCCGGGACGTCCTTCTCTGGAAACACCATATATTTT.